The 17 T cell receptor beta chains below come from one sample, sequenced in a study of EBV T-cell therapy then PD-1 blockade in nasopharyngeal carcinoma. Antigens of these TCRs are unknown. Noted treatment: AdE1-LMPpoly-expanded autologous EBV-specific T-cell therapy followed by anti-PD-1 nivolumab. Repertoires were generated with immunoSEQ multiplex PCR, while TCRdb's copy carries only in-frame clones and drops some. This repertoire shows 15,000 to 20,000 clones, 84% found once; its top ten account for about a third. The specimen comprised CD8+ T cells from blood, sampled around day 33 from a patient whose treatment included autologous EBV-specific T cells and nivolumab. These receptors originate from a man between 35 and 55 years old with nasopharyngeal carcinoma.

The rearrangement uses TRBV4-2 and TRBJ2-7; D is uncertain. The CDR3 loop spans 15 amino acids. Germline V lookup: CDR1 LGHNA, CDR2 YNFKEQ. The germline V and J ends were trimmed by 0 bases and 3 bases, with 12 bases remaining between them. The CDR3 is CASSQDLEPYYEQYF. The CDR3, as DNA: TGTGCCAGCAGCCAAGATCTGGAACCATACTACGAGCAGTACTTC.

The genes are TRBV28 and TRBJ1-5; D uncertain. The CDR3 totals 14 residues. Per the germline V gene, CDR1 is MDHEN and CDR2 is SYDVKM. Trimming pared 5 bases from V and 2 bases from J, leaving 10 bases between. Written as DNA, the CDR3 is TGTGCCAGCAGTCCCGGACTCCGCAATCAGCCCCAGCATTTT. Residues: CASSPGLRNQPQHF.

The J gene is TRBJ1-2, the V gene TRBV4-1; D gene uncertain. Germline assignment: CDR1 MGHRA and CDR2 YSYEKL. The length of the CDR3 is 15 residues. Between the trimmed V and J ends, which lost 0 bases and 4 bases, there was a span of 12 bases. The CDR3 loop reads CASSQDRGSGYGYTF. In nucleotides, the CDR3 is TGCGCCAGCAGCCAAGATCGGGGTAGTGGCTATGGCTACACCTTC.

By proportion, this clone is medium-sized. The V and J genes are TRBV27 and TRBJ2-3; 13 nucleotides agree with TRBD2. The CDR3 loop spans 16 amino acids. Germline V CDR1 and CDR2: MNHEY, SMNVEV (reference sequence). The V segment lost 7 bases and the J segment 2 bases; nucleotides outside the gene matches: 6. CDR3 DNA: TGTGCCAGCACTCAGGGACTAGCGGGACTCACAGATACGCAGTATTTT. Translated, it gives CASTQGLAGLTDTQYF.

This clone has a single count. The chain links TRBV7-8 to TRBJ1-5; a weak D match, TRBD1 (5 bases). Germline lookup yields CDR1 SGHVS and CDR2 FQNEAQ. The V gene lost 2 bases and the J gene lost 4 bases, with 18 bases spanning the gap. The CDR3 totals 17 residues. The CDR3 region is CASSLLRVLTANQPQHF. The CDR3 region has the DNA TGTGCCAGCAGCTTATTGCGGGTGCTGACAGCGAATCAGCCCCAGCATTTT.

V gene TRBV6-5 combines with J gene TRBJ2-2; weak D call: TRBD1 (6 bases). Germline CDR1 MNHEY, CDR2 SVGAGI. Trimming cost V 10 bases and J 0 bases, with 15 bases left between them. CDR3 length equals 15 residues. The CDR3 loop is CATNRDTSNTGELFF. CDR3 coding DNA: TGTGCCACCAACCGGGACACCTCGAACACCGGGGAGCTGTTTTTT.

The chain employs TRBV12-2 and TRBJ2-7. TRBV12-2 constitutes a pseudogene. The CDR3 sequence is 11 residues long. The CDR3 reads CASRYWREQYF. DNA for the CDR3: TGTGCAAGTCGCTATTGGCGCGAGCAGTACTTC.

In this sample, this clone turned up once. The chain joins TRBV5-1 to TRBJ2-6, with D possibly being TRBD1 (6 bases). Trimming stripped 6 bases from V and 0 bases from J, with 10 bases between. This CDR3 comprises 15 residues. In germline, CDR1 is SGHRS, CDR2 YFSETQ. The CDR3 nucleotides read TGCGCCAGCAAGGACAGACTCTCTGGGGCCAACGTCCTGACTTTC. Translated, it gives CASKDRLSGANVLTF. Full variable domain (rest looked up from reference TRBV5-1 and TRBJ2-6): KAGVTQTPRYLIKTRGQQVTLSCSPISGHRSVSWYQQTPGQGLQFLFEYFSETQRNKGNFPGRFSGRQFSNSRSEMNVSTLELGDSALYLCASKDRLSGANVLTFGAGSRLTVL.

This clone is a singleton in its sample. The chain couples TRBV9 to TRBJ1-6; TRBD1 might be the D (6 bases). V lost 0 bases and J 7 bases, leaving 17 bases between the germline ends. In germline, CDR1 is SGDLS, CDR2 YYNGEE. The CDR3 contains 17 residues. DNA for the CDR3: TGTGCCAGCAGCGTAGGGGGGGCGGGACACCTAAATTCACCCCTCCACTTT. Its translation: CASSVGGAGHLNSPLHF.

The chain employs TRBV15 and TRBJ2-3; 13 bases are a match to TRBD2. V was pared by 0 bases and J by 1 base, with 10 bases of the junction left unmatched. Germline lookup yields CDR1 LNHNV and CDR2 YYDKDF (reference sequence). CDR3 length: 20 residues. The CDR3 nucleotides are TGTGCCACCAGCAGAGATCAGAGGGGACTAGCGGGGCGTGGCACAGATACGCAGTATTTT. Amino acid sequence: CATSRDQRGLAGRGTDTQYF.

This clone has just one count. The V and J genes are TRBV11-3 and TRBJ2-7; TRBD1 agrees at 8 bases. The CDR3 runs to 14 residues. V lost 5 bases and J lost 2; bases outside the gene matches: 5. CDR1 SGHNT and CDR2 YENEEA come from the germline V gene. Here the CDR3 DNA reads TGTGCCAGCAGCCGGGGACAGGTTCCCTACGAGCAGTACTTC. It is translated as CASSRGQVPYEQYF. Looking up the rest from reference TRBV11-3 and TRBJ2-7 gives the full variable domain: EAGVVQSPRYKIIEKKQPVAFWCNPISGHNTLYWYLQNLGQGPELLIRYENEEAVDDSQLPKDRFSAERLKGVDSTLKIQPAELGDSAVYLCASSRGQVPYEQYFGPGTRLTVT.

The chain carries TRBV13 and TRBJ2-2; D is perhaps TRBD1 (6 bases). V was shortened by 5 bases and J by 1 base, with 8 bases between the two germline ends. This CDR3 comprises 14 residues. The germline V gene has CDR1 PRHDT and CDR2 FYEKMQ (reference sequence). The chain's CDR3 is CASSPGQNTGELFF. CDR3 bases: TGTGCCAGCAGCCCGGGACAGAACACCGGGGAGCTGTTTTTT.

This rearrangement joins TRBV9 to TRBJ2-7; the match to TRBD1 covers 12 bases. CDR3 length: 15 residues. Germline CDR1 is SGDLS and CDR2 is YYNGEE. The V and J ends lost 1 base and 6 bases, in that order; junction bases with no gene match: 5. CDR3 protein: CASSVSWDRGREQYF. Written as DNA, the CDR3 is TGTGCCAGCAGCGTAAGTTGGGACAGGGGGCGCGAGCAGTACTTC.

DNA for the CDR3: TGCGCCAGCAGCCCGGGACTAGGGTCCTACAATGAGCAGTTCTTC. Protein sequence: CASSPGLGSYNEQFF. The gene calls are TRBV4-3 and TRBJ2-1; 8 nucleotides align to TRBD2. The CDR3 covers 15 residues. Germline assignment: CDR1 LGHNA and CDR2 YSLEER. J gave up 1 base and V 4 bases, and 3 bases lay outside the gene matches.

The chain has TRBV19 and TRBJ2-7, with no clear D. Looked up from germline, CDR1 is LNHDA and CDR2 is SQIVND (reference sequence). V was trimmed by 0 bases and J by 0 bases, leaving 12 bases between them. There are 16 residues in the CDR3. CDR3 in amino acids: CASSIDINVGSYEQYF. The CDR3, as DNA: TGTGCCAGTAGTATAGACATCAATGTGGGCTCCTACGAGCAGTACTTC.

The chain couples TRBV7-4 to TRBJ2-7; 13 nucleotides agree with TRBD2. The germline gives CDR1 SGHVT, CDR2 SQSDAQ. V lost 2 bases to trimming and J lost 7 bases; unmatched junction nucleotides: 11. The CDR3 is 17 amino acids. The CDR3 nucleotides are TGTGCCAGCAGCTTATGGACCGGGACTAGCGGGGTGTATGAGCAGTACTTC. It encodes CASSLWTGTSGVYEQYF. Looking up the rest from reference TRBV7-4 and TRBJ2-7 gives the full variable domain: GAGVSQSPRYKVAKRGRDVALRCDSISGHVTLYWYRQTLGQGSEVLTYSQSDAQRDKSGRPSGRFSAERPERSVSTLKIQRTEQGDSAVYLCASSLWTGTSGVYEQYFGPGTRLTVT.

The genes are TRBV27 and TRBJ2-3, with 10 bases identical to TRBD2. The CDR3 is 14 amino acids. V was pared by 5 bases and J by 1 base, with 0 bases of the junction left unmatched. Germline lookup yields CDR1 MNHEY and CDR2 SMNVEV (reference sequence). This CDR3 is CASSTSGGTDTQYF. The CDR3 DNA reads as TGTGCCAGCAGTACTAGCGGGGGCACAGATACGCAGTATTTT.